Listed here are 21 T cell receptor beta chains from one sample, sequenced in a study of T cell responses to AZD1222 COVID-19 vaccine. Using immunoSEQ multiplex PCR, the repertoire was profiled, and TCRdb retains in-frame clones only, with some absent. The sample yields about 86,000 clones, 88% seen once. Here the sequenced sample was peripheral blood, taken 28 days after the second AZD1222 dose. These TCRs come from an adult who received the AZD1222 COVID-19 vaccine.

The V call is TRBV27, the J call TRBJ2-4, with TRBD1 identical over 8 bases. The CDR3 is made up of 15 amino acids. From germline, CDR1 is MNHEY and CDR2 SMNVEV (reference sequence). V gave up 2 bases and J gave up 7 bases; unmatched junction bases: 7. DNA for the CDR3: TGTGCCAGCAGTTTAACTCCCGACAGGGGTAACATTCAGTACTTC. Amino acids: CASSLTPDRGNIQYF.

The J gene is TRBJ2-3, the V gene TRBV7-3; 7 nucleotides line up with TRBD1. V shed 2 bases, J shed 1 base, and the junction held 6 bases outside the gene matches. Germline values: CDR1 SGHTA, CDR2 FQGTGA. This CDR3 is built from 16 residues. The CDR3 region has the DNA TGTGCCAGCAGCTTAGCCAGGGGGTCGGGCACAGATACGCAGTATTTT. Residues: CASSLARGSGTDTQYF. Together with reference TRBV7-3 and TRBJ2-3, the CDR3 gives the full variable domain: GAGVSQTPSNKVTEKGKYVELRCDPISGHTALYWYRQSLGQGPEFLIYFQGTGAADDSGLPNDRFFAVRPEGSVSTLKIQRTERGDSAVYLCASSLARGSGTDTQYFGPGTRLTVL.

CDR3 DNA: TGTGCCAGCAGACTCCACCACACCATATATTTT. It codes for CASRLHHTIYF. The chain carries TRBV2 and TRBJ1-3; D is unresolved. Germline V gene lookup returns CDR1 SNHLY and CDR2 FYNNEI. The germline V and J ends were trimmed by 6 bases and 8 bases, with 8 bases remaining between them. The CDR3 sequence is 11 residues long.

The chain combines TRBV6-2 or TRBV6-3 with TRBJ1-5, with D unclear. CDR3 length: 13 residues. Deletions cut 5 bases from V and 7 bases from J, with 12 bases between. The germline gives CDR1 MNHEY, CDR2 SVGEGT. CDR3 nucleotides: TGTGCCAGCAGTAACCCCCCCTCCCAGCCCCAGCATTTT. It codes for CASSNPPSQPQHF.

The CDR3 is CASSLAQLGAYRDEQFF. CDR3 coding DNA: TGTGCCAGCAGTTTAGCCCAACTAGGGGCCTATCGTGATGAGCAGTTCTTC. This chain joins TRBV28 and TRBJ2-1; D tentatively fits TRBD1 or TRBD2 (5 bases each). Germline CDR1 MDHEN, CDR2 SYDVKM. Trimming removed 2 bases at V and 8 bases at J, with 22 bases between. The CDR3 totals 17 residues.

V usage is TRBV11-3 and J usage is TRBJ2-7, with D uncertain. With 2 bases removed from V and 6 bases from J, the gap between germline ends came to 11 bases. The germline CDR1 and CDR2 sequences are SGHNT and YENEEA. The CDR3 has 13 amino acids. The CDR3, as DNA: TGTGCCAGCAGCTTAACCCCTTGGGGCGAGCAGTACTTC. This sequence encodes CASSLTPWGEQYF.

The rearrangement joins TRBV19 to TRBJ2-7, with TRBD1 matching over 11 bases. Germline assignment: CDR1 LNHDA and CDR2 SQIVND (reference sequence). This CDR3 comprises 15 residues. Unmatched junction bases numbered 7, after V lost 5 bases and J lost 4 bases. The CDR3 sequence: CASSAGGTGGYEQYF. The CDR3 region has the DNA TGTGCCAGTAGTGCCGGAGGGACAGGGGGTTACGAGCAGTACTTC.

The rearrangement uses TRBV5-1 and TRBJ2-5; D perhaps matches TRBD1 (6 bases). V lost 0 bases to trimming and J lost 6 bases, with 21 bases between them. The CDR3 totals 17 residues. CDR1 and CDR2 (germline): SGHRS, YFSETQ. Written as DNA, the CDR3 is TGCGCCAGCAGCTTGGCCGGACAGCCTTTGTTGTCCCAGACCCAGTACTTC. This sequence encodes CASSLAGQPLLSQTQYF. The full variable domain, with the rest looked up from reference TRBV5-1 and TRBJ2-5, is KAGVTQTPRYLIKTRGQQVTLSCSPISGHRSVSWYQQTPGQGLQFLFEYFSETQRNKGNFPGRFSGRQFSNSRSEMNVSTLELGDSALYLCASSLAGQPLLSQTQYFGPGTRLLVL.

V is TRBV9 and J is TRBJ2-5, with D perhaps matching TRBD2 (5 bases). Germline-derived CDR1 and CDR2 are SGDLS and YYNGEE. The CDR3 runs to 15 residues. Trimming removed 0 bases at V and 5 bases at J, with 14 bases between. The CDR3 spells CASSVVGERWETQYF. The CDR3 nucleotides read TGTGCCAGCAGCGTAGTCGGGGAAAGGTGGGAGACCCAGTACTTC. The whole variable domain, remainder taken from reference TRBV9 and TRBJ2-5, is DSGVTQTPKHLITATGQRVTLRCSPRSGDLSVYWYQQSLDQGLQFLIQYYNGEERAKGNILERFSAQQFPDLHSELNLSSLELGDSALYFCASSVVGERWETQYFGPGTRLLVL.

The chain couples TRBV11-3 to TRBJ2-1, with D possibly being TRBD1 or TRBD2 (5 bases each). The CDR3 has 14 residues. V lost 4 bases to trimming and J lost 9 bases, with 16 bases between them. Germline V lookup: CDR1 SGHNT, CDR2 YENEEA. CDR3 nucleotide sequence: TGTGCCAGCAGCTGGGACCGTCGCGTTGGTGAGCAGTTCTTC. Its translation: CASSWDRRVGEQFF.

This sequence joins TRBV7-9 and TRBJ2-2, with D uncertain. V lost 3 bases to trimming and J lost 1 base, with 6 bases between them. The V gene's germline CDR1 is SEHNR and CDR2 FQNEAQ (reference sequence). The CDR3 sequence is 14 residues long. CDR3 in amino acids: CASSLGRNTGELFF. DNA for the CDR3: TGTGCCAGCAGCTTGGGTAGGAACACCGGGGAGCTGTTTTTT.

The rearrangement links TRBV9 to TRBJ2-3; TRBD2 aligns across 8 bases. The CDR3 covers 17 residues. The germline V gene encodes CDR1 SGDLS and CDR2 YYNGEE. V gave up 3 bases and J gave up 0 bases; unmatched junction bases: 9. Written as DNA, the CDR3 is TGTGCCAGCAGCGGTATGCCACGACTAGCGAGCACAGATACGCAGTATTTT. Protein: CASSGMPRLASTDTQYF.

The chain is built from TRBV20-1 and TRBJ1-2; D is unclear. The CDR3 runs to 11 residues. Germline-derived CDR1 and CDR2 are DFQATT and SNEGSKA (reference sequence). The germline V and J ends were trimmed by 8 bases and 4 bases, with 11 bases remaining between them. The CDR3 here is CSRYRTYGYTF. The DNA for the CDR3 is TGCAGTCGGTATAGGACCTATGGCTACACCTTC.

The V call is TRBV28, the J call TRBJ1-1; 7 bases align to TRBD1. CDR1 and CDR2 from the germline V gene are MDHEN and SYDVKM. The CDR3 runs to 14 residues. V lost 6 bases to trimming and J lost 9 bases; unmatched junction nucleotides: 13. The CDR3 loop reads CASSLTRQGGKAFF. The CDR3 nucleotides are TGTGCCAGCAGCCTCACTCGACAGGGTGGTAAAGCTTTCTTT.

This clone was picked up one time. The same CDR3 can be traced to other DNA sequences in this sample. The chain carries TRBV9 and TRBJ1-1, with D possibly TRBD1 on 6 matching bases. The CDR3 runs to 13 residues. Germline loops: CDR1 SGDLS, CDR2 YYNGEE. V was shortened by 2 bases and J by 1 base, with 6 bases between the two germline ends. CDR3 residues: CASSVTGNTEAFF. For the CDR3, the DNA is TGTGCCAGCAGCGTGACAGGGAACACTGAAGCTTTCTTT.

The chain employs TRBV4-2 and TRBJ2-3; D is unclear. Germline V gives CDR1 LGHNA, CDR2 YNFKEQ. V lost 1 base to trimming and J lost 2 bases, with 19 bases between them. This CDR3 contains 18 residues. CDR3 sequence reads: CASSQVGHYLRATDTQYF. CDR3 DNA: TGTGCCAGCAGCCAAGTGGGCCATTATTTACGGGCCACAGATACGCAGTATTTT.

This chain links TRBV5-1 with TRBJ1-3, with D unresolved. This CDR3 is 15 amino acids long. The germline CDR1 and CDR2 sequences are SGHRS and YFSETQ. Trimming removed 6 bases from V and 0 bases from J, with 13 bases in between. The chain's CDR3 is CASMEGGSSGNTIYF. CDR3 nucleotides: TGCGCCAGCATGGAAGGCGGTAGCTCTGGAAACACCATATATTTT.

There are many counts of this clone. The chain is built from TRBV21-1 and TRBJ2-7; TRBD1 is the table's D call, not checked against the DNA. TRBV21-1 is given as a pseudogene. The CDR3 length is 15 residues. CDR3 coding DNA: TGTGCCAGCAGCATGGGACAGGGGGCTCCCTACGAGCAGTACTTC. Its translation: CASSMGQGAPYEQYF.

The V and J genes are TRBV5-5 and TRBJ2-3, with 11 nucleotides matching TRBD1. CDR1 is SGHKS, CDR2 YYEKEE, per germline (reference sequence). The CDR3 has 15 amino acids. V shed 2 bases, J shed 6 bases, and the junction held 5 bases outside the gene matches. The CDR3 coding sequence is TGTGCCAGCAGCTTAGGACAGGGGGCTGGGGATACGCAGTATTTT. It translates to CASSLGQGAGDTQYF.

The V and J genes are TRBV7-9 and TRBJ1-4; D is possibly TRBD1 (6 bases). Germline CDR1 reads SEHNR; CDR2 reads FQNEAQ (reference sequence). The CDR3 is made up of 13 amino acids. V gave up 8 bases and J gave up 8 bases, with 15 bases separating them. This CDR3 is CASSRQVGEKLFF. The CDR3 DNA reads TGTGCCAGCTCGCGACAGGTGGGGGAAAAACTGTTTTTT.

This chain joins TRBV6-5 and TRBJ1-4; no definite D call. There are 14 residues in the CDR3. Looked up from germline, CDR1 is MNHEY and CDR2 is SVGAGI. The V end lost 2 bases, the J end lost 4 bases, and 8 bases lay between the germline ends. This CDR3 is CASSYTGVNEKLFF. In nucleotides, the CDR3 is TGTGCCAGCAGTTACACGGGAGTTAATGAAAAACTGTTTTTT.